This T cell receptor (beta chain) was identified during a study of cytomegalovirus exposure and HLA in healthy donors. To note about this clone: The antigen remains undetermined.

This CDR3 region has 14 residues. Trimming took 6 bases from V and 3 from J, leaving 15 bases between them. The germline V gene has CDR1 MDHEN and CDR2 SYDVKM. Study-wide points: As was reported, the classifier diagnosed cytomegalovirus status with high specificity and sensitivity.

Vbeta (60) and Jbeta (13) primers were used in the PCR. The repertoire was sequenced with immunoSEQ multiplex PCR; TCRdb's copy has only in-frame clones and lacks some. The data contain roughly 150,000 clones, around 77% of them singletons. The chain employs TRBV28 and TRBJ2-7, with a tentative D call TRBD2 (5 bases). The specimen sequenced was PBMCs. The sequence came from a man aged 25-45 years in good health and CMV-seronegative. In nucleotides, the CDR3 is TGTGCCAGCAGACTCCGGGAAGACCGCTACGAGCAGTACTTC. Translation: CASRLREDRYEQYF.